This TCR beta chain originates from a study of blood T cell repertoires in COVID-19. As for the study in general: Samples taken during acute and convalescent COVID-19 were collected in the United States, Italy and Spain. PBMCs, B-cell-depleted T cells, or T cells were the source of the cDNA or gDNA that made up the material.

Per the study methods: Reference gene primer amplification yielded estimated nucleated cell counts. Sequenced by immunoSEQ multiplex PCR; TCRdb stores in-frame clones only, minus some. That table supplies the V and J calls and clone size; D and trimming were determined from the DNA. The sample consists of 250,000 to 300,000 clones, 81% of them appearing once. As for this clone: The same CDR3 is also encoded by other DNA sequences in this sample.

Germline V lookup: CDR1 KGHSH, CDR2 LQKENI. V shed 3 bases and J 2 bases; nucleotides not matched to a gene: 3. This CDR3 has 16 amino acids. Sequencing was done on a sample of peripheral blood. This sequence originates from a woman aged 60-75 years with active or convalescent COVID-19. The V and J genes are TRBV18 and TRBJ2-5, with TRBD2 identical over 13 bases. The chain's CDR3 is CASSPGTSGVQETQYF. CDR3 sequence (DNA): TGTGCCAGCTCACCCGGGACTAGCGGGGTACAAGAGACCCAGTACTTC. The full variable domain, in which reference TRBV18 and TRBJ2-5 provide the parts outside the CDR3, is NAGVMQNPRHLVRRRGQEARLRCSPMKGHSHVYWYRQLPEEGLKFMVYLQKENIIDESGMPKERFSAEFPKEGPSILRIQQVVRGDSAAYFCASSPGTSGVQETQYFGPGTRLLVL.